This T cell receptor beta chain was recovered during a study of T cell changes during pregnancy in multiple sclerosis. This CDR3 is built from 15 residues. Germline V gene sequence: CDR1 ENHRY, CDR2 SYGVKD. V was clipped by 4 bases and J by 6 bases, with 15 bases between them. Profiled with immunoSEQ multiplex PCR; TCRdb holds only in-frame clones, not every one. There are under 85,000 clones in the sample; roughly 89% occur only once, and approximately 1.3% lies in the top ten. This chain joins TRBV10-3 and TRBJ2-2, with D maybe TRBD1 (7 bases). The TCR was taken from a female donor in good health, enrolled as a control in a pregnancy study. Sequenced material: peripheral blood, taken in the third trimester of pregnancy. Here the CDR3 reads CAISAQGGVSGELFF. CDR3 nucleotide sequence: TGTGCCATCAGTGCCCAGGGGGGAGTTTCCGGGGAGCTGTTTTTT.